These T cell receptor beta chains were read from a single sample in a study of identical twins. TCRdb re-called the 5' RACE reads with MiXCR, one entry per CDR3 protein. Here the sample spans some 630,000 distinct CDR3 sequences, about 7.1% being singletons. These data were likewise used in another study, on yellow fever vaccine responses in identical twins.

The sequenced material came from PBMCs. These receptors were taken from a woman younger than 30 in good health. Each CDR3 is given with its conserved first and last residue. The D gene is left open where the match is weak. Not all rows give a size; the values are once, few, many and, for expanded clones, a class.

clone_size j_call v_call d_call cdr3_aa cdr3_nt
. TRBJ1-5 TRBV28 . CASDDTRVNQPQHF TGTGCCAGCGATGACACCAGGGTTAATCAGCCCCAGCATTTT
many TRBJ2-2 TRBV27 TRBD2 CASSLSGRELNTGELFF TGTGCCAGCAGTTTAAGCGGGAGGGAACTTAACACCGGGGAGCTGTTTTTT
few TRBJ2-7 TRBV29-1 . CSVGTGLSREQYF TGCAGCGTCGGAACTGGACTATCGCGCGAGCAGTACTTC
. TRBJ2-2 TRBV2 . CASTERADRSPTNTGELFF TGTGCCAGCACCGAGCGCGCCGACAGGAGTCCCACGAACACCGGGGAGCTGTTTTTT
many TRBJ2-5 TRBV29-1 . CSVEDTGYQETQYF TGCAGCGTTGAAGATACAGGGTACCAAGAGACCCAGTACTTC
. TRBJ1-5 TRBV4-1 . CASSQGTWGNQPQHF TGCGCCAGCAGCCAAGGGACCTGGGGCAATCAGCCCCAGCATTTT
. TRBJ2-7 TRBV29-1 TRBD1 CSVAGLTGSPYEQYF TGCAGCGTTGCGGGATTGACAGGGAGTCCCTACGAGCAGTACTTC
few TRBJ2-1 TRBV4-1 . CASSLERGRGQDEQFF TGCGCCAGCAGCCTTGAGCGGGGGAGGGGGCAGGATGAGCAGTTCTTC
many TRBJ2-3 TRBV12-3/TRBV12-4 . CASTLGSDTQYF TGTGCCAGCACCCTGGGGAGTGATACGCAGTATTTT
few TRBJ2-2 TRBV10-3 . CAISEAPLSLFF TGTGCCATCAGTGAGGCACCGTTGTCGCTGTTTTTT
. TRBJ2-1 TRBV28 . CASSFQRYEQFF TGTGCCAGCAGTTTCCAGAGGTATGAGCAGTTCTTC
few TRBJ2-2 TRBV25-1 TRBD1 CASSEYGTGSITGELFF TGTGCCAGCAGTGAATATGGGACAGGGTCTATCACCGGGGAGCTGTTTTTT
. TRBJ2-1 TRBV10-2 TRBD2 CASRRVAGGDEQFF TGCGCCAGCAGGCGGGTAGCGGGGGGGGATGAGCAGTTCTTC
many TRBJ2-3 TRBV13 . CASRPRSTDTQYF TGTGCCAGCAGACCTAGAAGCACAGATACGCAGTATTTT
few TRBJ1-5 TRBV10-3 . CAISESSRQPQHF TGTGCCATCAGTGAGTCCAGTCGTCAGCCCCAGCATTTT
few TRBJ2-3 TRBV6-1 . CASTIGTYSTDTQYF TGTGCCAGCACTATTGGGACTTATAGCACAGATACGCAGTATTTT
. TRBJ1-6 TRBV2 . CASRAPPGSRANSPLHF TGTGCCAGCAGGGCCCCACCCGGCAGCCGGGCTAATTCACCCCTCCACTTT
. TRBJ2-2 TRBV29-1 . CSVEEEPTGELFF TGCAGCGTTGAAGAAGAGCCGACCGGGGAGCTGTTTTTT
many TRBJ2-7 TRBV12-3/TRBV12-4 . CASSFYYQRGHYEQYF TGTGCCAGCAGTTTTTACTACCAGCGGGGACACTACGAGCAGTACTTC
few TRBJ2-1 TRBV5-1 . CASRPVRDSGDNNEQFF TGCGCCAGCAGGCCCGTTCGGGACTCCGGAGACAACAATGAGCAGTTCTTC
many TRBJ2-1 TRBV28 TRBD2 CASSFVRGAANEQFF TGTGCCAGCAGTTTTGTGCGGGGGGCAGCCAATGAGCAGTTCTTC
few TRBJ2-1 TRBV28 . CASSSMDFSYNEQFF TGTGCCAGCAGTTCGATGGATTTCTCCTACAATGAGCAGTTCTTC
. TRBJ2-3 TRBV6-1 . CASTQGVGTDTQYF TGTGCCAGCACACAGGGCGTGGGCACAGATACGCAGTATTTT
. TRBJ2-3 TRBV5-6 . CASSLVVPSDTQYF TGTGCCAGCAGCTTGGTGGTCCCGTCAGATACGCAGTATTTT
few TRBJ2-1 TRBV4-1 . CASSQRLGGVQFF TGCGCCAGCAGCCAAAGGTTGGGCGGGGTCCAGTTCTTC
many TRBJ2-1 TRBV12-3/TRBV12-4 TRBD2 CASSLGPSGSYNEQFF TGTGCCAGCAGTTTAGGGCCTAGCGGGTCTTACAATGAGCAGTTCTTC
few TRBJ2-3 TRBV7-9 TRBD2 CASSYPSGGSTDTQYF TGTGCCAGCAGTTACCCTAGCGGGGGTAGCACAGATACGCAGTATTTT